This T cell receptor (beta chain) was documented in a study of cytomegalovirus exposure and HLA in healthy donors. Overall study context: Genotyping of 300 to 450 donors showed that about 79% belonged to the Caucasian-associated ancestry cluster. The study's findings and limits: Within an earlier analysis, most TCR beta V segments proved productive either about 87% or about 30% of the time. An Asian-associated ancestry cluster reportedly showed fewer N-insertions than the approximately 700-donor mean in a later analysis.

The PCR was carried out with 60 Vbeta primers and 13 Jbeta primers. Clones were sequenced by immunoSEQ multiplex PCR, and TCRdb holds only the in-frame ones, with some missing. The sample has approximately 150,000 clones, 80% to 90% seen once. About this clone itself: The target antigen is unknown.

V lost 3 bases and J 4 bases, leaving 9 bases between the germline ends. This CDR3 has 13 residues. Germline CDR1 KGHSH, CDR2 LQKENI. This chain joins TRBV18 and TRBJ1-1; D call uncertain. Sequencing used PBMCs. The clonotype comes from a woman in her thirties or forties in good health and CMV-seropositive. This CDR3 reads CASSPRQFTEAFF. The CDR3, as DNA: TGTGCCAGCTCACCTCGACAATTCACTGAAGCTTTCTTT.